This T cell receptor (beta chain) was obtained from a study of blood T cell repertoires in COVID-19. Study-level information: Samples taken during acute and convalescent COVID-19 were collected in the United States, Italy and Spain. PBMCs, B-cell-depleted T cells, or T cells were the source of the cDNA or gDNA that made up the material.

Original processing methods: Amplification of reference gene primers was used by the study to estimate nucleated cell counts. Data came from immunoSEQ multiplex PCR; TCRdb stores just in-frame clones and leaves some out. V and J calls and clone size are as listed in that table; D and trimming were resolved from the DNA. The table lists fewer than 250,000 clones, approximately 82% of them singletons. CDR3 length: 15 residues. Germline loops: CDR1 MNHEY, CDR2 SVGAGI. After removal of 7 bases from V and 0 bases from J, the junction contained 6 bases not matched to a gene. The material sequenced was peripheral blood. The sequence was obtained from a man in his fifties with active or convalescent COVID-19. This chain connects TRBV6-5 to TRBJ2-7; the match to TRBD2 covers 10 bases. CDR3 bases: TGTGCCAGCAATATAGCGGGAGGTTACTCCTACGAGCAGTACTTC. It codes for CASNIAGGYSYEQYF.